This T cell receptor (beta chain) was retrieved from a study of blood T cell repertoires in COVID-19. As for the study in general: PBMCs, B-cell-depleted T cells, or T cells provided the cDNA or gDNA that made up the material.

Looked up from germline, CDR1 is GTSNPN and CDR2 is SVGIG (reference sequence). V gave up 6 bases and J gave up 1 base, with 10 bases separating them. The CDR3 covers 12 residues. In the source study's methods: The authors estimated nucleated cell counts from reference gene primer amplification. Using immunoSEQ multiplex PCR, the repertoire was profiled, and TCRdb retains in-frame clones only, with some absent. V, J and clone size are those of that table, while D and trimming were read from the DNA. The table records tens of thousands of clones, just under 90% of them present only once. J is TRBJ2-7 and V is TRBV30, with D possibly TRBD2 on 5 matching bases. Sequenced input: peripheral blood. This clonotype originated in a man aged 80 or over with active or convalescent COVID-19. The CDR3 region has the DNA TGTGCCTGCCGGGGTACTTCCTACGAGCAGTACTTC. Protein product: CACRGTSYEQYF. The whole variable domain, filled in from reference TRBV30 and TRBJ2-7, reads SQTIHQWPATLVQPVGSPLSLECTVEGTSNPNLYWYRQAAGRGLQLLFYSVGIGQISSEVPQNLSASRPQDRQFILSSKKLLLSDSGFYLCACRGTSYEQYFGPGTRLTVT.